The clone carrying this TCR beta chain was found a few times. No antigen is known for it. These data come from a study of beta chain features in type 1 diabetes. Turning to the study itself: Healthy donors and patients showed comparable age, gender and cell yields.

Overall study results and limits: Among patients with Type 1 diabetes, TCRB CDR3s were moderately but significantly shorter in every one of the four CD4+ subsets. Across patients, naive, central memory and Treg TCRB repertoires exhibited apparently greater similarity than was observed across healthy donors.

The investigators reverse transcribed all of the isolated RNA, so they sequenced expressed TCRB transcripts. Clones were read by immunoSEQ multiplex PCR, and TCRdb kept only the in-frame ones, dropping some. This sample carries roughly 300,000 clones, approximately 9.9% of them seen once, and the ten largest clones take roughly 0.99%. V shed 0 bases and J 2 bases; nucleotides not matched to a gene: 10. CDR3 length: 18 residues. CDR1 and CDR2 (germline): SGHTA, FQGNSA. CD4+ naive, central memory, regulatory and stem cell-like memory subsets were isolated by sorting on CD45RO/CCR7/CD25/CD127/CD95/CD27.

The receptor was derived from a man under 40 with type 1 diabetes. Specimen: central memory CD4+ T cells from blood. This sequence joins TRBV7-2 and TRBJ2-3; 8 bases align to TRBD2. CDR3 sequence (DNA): TGTGCCAGCAGCTTAGCGGGAAGGCTAGCGGGTTACACAGATACGCAGTATTTT. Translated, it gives CASSLAGRLAGYTDTQYF.